These 10 T cell receptor beta chains were all obtained from the same sample, sequenced in a study of T cell responses to AZD1222 COVID-19 vaccine. TCRdb's copy holds only in-frame clones and misses some; the assay was immunoSEQ multiplex PCR. The sample consists of around 120,000 clones, around 86% of them appearing once. The source material was peripheral blood, sampled on day 0 of AZD1222 vaccination. The receptors were sampled from an adult in good health.

V gene TRBV10-3 combines with J gene TRBJ2-5, with 12 positions matching TRBD2. This CDR3 spans 15 amino acids. CDR1 is ENHRY and CDR2 is SYGVKD in the germline V gene. V shed 6 bases and J 3 bases; nucleotides not matched to a gene: 5. The CDR3 coding sequence is TGTGCCATCAGGGCTAGCGGGGGGGACAAAGAGACCCAGTACTTC. It encodes CAIRASGGDKETQYF.

The chain uses TRBV15 and TRBJ1-2, with 7 positions matching TRBD1. CDR1 and CDR2 from the germline V gene are LNHNV and YYDKDF (reference sequence). This CDR3 comprises 14 residues. V dropped 3 bases and J dropped 3; count of bases not matched to a gene: 4. The CDR3 DNA follows: TGTGCCACCAGCAGTATAGGGGGCGACTATGGCTACACCTTC. As protein: CATSSIGGDYGYTF.

The rearrangement joins TRBV11-2 to TRBJ2-3; tentative D call: TRBD1 (5 bases). Germline lookup yields CDR1 SGHAT and CDR2 FQNNGV. V was pared by 5 bases and J by 6 bases, with 12 bases between. The CDR3 consists of 13 residues. CDR3 residues: CASSMQGWDTQYF. CDR3 bases: TGTGCCAGCAGCATGCAGGGTTGGGATACGCAGTATTTT. Complete variable domain (other parts from reference TRBV11-2 and TRBJ2-3): EAGVAQSPRYKIIEKRQSVAFWCNPISGHATLYWYQQILGQGPKLLIQFQNNGVVDDSQLPKDRFSAERLKGVDSTLKIQPAKLEDSAVYLCASSMQGWDTQYFGPGTRLTVL.

This chain uses TRBV7-9 with TRBJ1-4; D is ambiguous. The CDR3 runs to 16 residues. In germline, CDR1 is SEHNR, CDR2 FQNEAQ (reference sequence). Trimming stripped 6 bases from V and 6 bases from J, with 20 bases between. The CDR3 here is CASSPPPGKGHEKLFF. CDR3 nucleotide sequence: TGTGCCAGCAGTCCTCCTCCGGGCAAGGGTCATGAAAAACTGTTTTTT.

This clone is a singleton in its sample. The chain couples TRBV4-1 to TRBJ1-4; the D gene is possibly TRBD1 (5 bases). The germline V and J ends were trimmed by 0 bases and 0 bases, with 5 bases remaining between them. This CDR3 has 15 residues. Germline-derived CDR1 and CDR2 are MGHRA and YSYEKL. The CDR3 coding sequence is TGCGCCAGCAGCCAAGAAGGGGCAACTAATGAAAAACTGTTTTTT. Residues: CASSQEGATNEKLFF.

This chain joins TRBV7-9 and TRBJ2-1; no definite D call. Germline CDR1 is SEHNR and CDR2 is FQNEAQ (reference sequence). Trimming left V 5 bases short and J 5 bases short, with 10 bases between. This CDR3 is built from 13 residues. This CDR3 reads CASSPSRDNEQFF. In DNA form, the CDR3 reads TGTGCCAGCAGCCCGTCAAGGGACAATGAGCAGTTCTTC.

This rearrangement joins TRBV27 to TRBJ2-2; the D is unclear. The V and J ends lost 4 bases and 3 bases respectively, with 9 bases between them. Germline CDR1 and CDR2: MNHEY and SMNVEV (reference sequence). The CDR3 extends over 14 amino acids. The CDR3 DNA reads as TGTGCCAGCAGTTCCGCCGGCTACACCGGGGAGCTGTTTTTT. It specifies CASSSAGYTGELFF.

The chain joins TRBV6-5 to TRBJ1-2, with TRBD1 matching over 9 bases. The germline V gene encodes CDR1 MNHEY and CDR2 SVGAGI. Trimming removed 10 bases from V and 1 base from J; junction bases left unmatched: 7. CDR3 length: 14 residues. CDR3 residues: CATTGQGGNYGYTF. CDR3 DNA sequence: TGTGCCACTACGGGACAGGGCGGTAACTATGGCTACACCTTC.

The CDR3 sequence: CASSFIQGGTDTQYF. CDR3 nucleotides: TGTGCCAGCAGCTTCATCCAAGGGGGCACAGATACGCAGTATTTT. V is TRBV5-4 and J is TRBJ2-3, with D possibly matching TRBD1 (5 bases). Trimming took 2 bases from V and 1 from J, leaving 11 bases between them. CDR3 length: 15 residues. CDR1 and CDR2 from the germline V gene are SGHNT and YYREEE (reference sequence).

The chain joins TRBV3-1 (or the pseudogene TRBV3-2) to TRBJ1-1, with D possibly matching TRBD1 (5 bases). Per germline, CDR1 LGHDT and CDR2 YNNKEL (reference sequence). Between the trimmed V and J ends, which lost 4 bases and 5 bases, there was a span of 20 bases. The CDR3 has 16 amino acids. CDR3 DNA: TGTGCCAGCAGCCTTTTCTCAGGGAGAATGGGGACTGAAGCTTTCTTT. This codes for CASSLFSGRMGTEAFF.